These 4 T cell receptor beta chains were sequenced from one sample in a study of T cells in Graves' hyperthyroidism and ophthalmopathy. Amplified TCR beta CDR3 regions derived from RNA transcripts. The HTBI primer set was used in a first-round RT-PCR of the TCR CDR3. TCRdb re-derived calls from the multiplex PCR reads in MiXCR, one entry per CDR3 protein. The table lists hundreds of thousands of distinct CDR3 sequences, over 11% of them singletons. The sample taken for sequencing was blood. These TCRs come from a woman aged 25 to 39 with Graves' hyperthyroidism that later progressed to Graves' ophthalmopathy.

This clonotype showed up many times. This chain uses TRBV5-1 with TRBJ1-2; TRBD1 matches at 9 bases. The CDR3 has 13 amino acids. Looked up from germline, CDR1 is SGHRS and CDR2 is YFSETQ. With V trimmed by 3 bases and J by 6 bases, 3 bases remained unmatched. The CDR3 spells CASSSGQGDGYTF. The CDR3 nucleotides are TGCGCCAGCAGCTCGGGACAGGGAGATGGCTACACCTTC. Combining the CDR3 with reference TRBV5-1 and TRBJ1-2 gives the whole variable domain KAGVTQTPRYLIKTRGQQVTLSCSPISGHRSVSWYQQTPGQGLQFLFEYFSETQRNKGNFPGRFSGRQFSNSRSEMNVSTLELGDSALYLCASSSGQGDGYTFGSGTRLTVV.

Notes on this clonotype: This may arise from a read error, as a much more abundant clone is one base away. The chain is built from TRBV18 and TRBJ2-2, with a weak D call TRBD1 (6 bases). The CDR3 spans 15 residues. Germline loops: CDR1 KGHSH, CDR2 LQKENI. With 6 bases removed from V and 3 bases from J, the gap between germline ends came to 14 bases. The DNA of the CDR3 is TGTGCCAGCTCCCCCACCCCAGGGGACACCGGGGAGCTGTTTTTT. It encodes CASSPTPGDTGELFF.

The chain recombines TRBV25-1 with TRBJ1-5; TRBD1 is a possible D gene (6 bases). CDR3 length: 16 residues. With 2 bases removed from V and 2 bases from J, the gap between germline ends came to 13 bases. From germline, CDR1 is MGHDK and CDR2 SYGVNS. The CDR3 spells CASSERGGGGNQPQHF. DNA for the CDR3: TGTGCCAGCAGTGAAAGAGGGGGTGGGGGCAATCAGCCCCAGCATTTT.

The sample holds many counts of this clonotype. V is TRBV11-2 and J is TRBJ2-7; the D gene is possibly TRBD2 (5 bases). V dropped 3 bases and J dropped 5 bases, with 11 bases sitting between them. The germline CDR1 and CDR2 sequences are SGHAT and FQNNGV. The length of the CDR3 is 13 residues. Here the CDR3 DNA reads TGTGCCAGCAGCTTTCACCGGGGTGACGAGCAGTACTTC. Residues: CASSFHRGDEQYF.